Listed here are 8 T cell receptor beta chains from one sample, sequenced in a study of blood T cell repertoires in COVID-19. Clones were sequenced by immunoSEQ multiplex PCR, and TCRdb holds only the in-frame ones, with some missing. The table lists a few hundred thousand clones, around nine tenths of them singletons. The sequencing input was peripheral blood. These receptors were collected from a man aged 50 to 60 with active or convalescent COVID-19.

The CDR3 DNA follows: TGTGCCAGCAGCTTGGCCACAGTCCAAGAGACCCAGTACTTC. Amino acid sequence: CASSLATVQETQYF. This sequence joins TRBV5-6 and TRBJ2-5; D is undetermined. This CDR3 has 14 residues. Trimming shortened V by 0 bases and J by 1 base, and 7 bases separated the two germline ends. Germline values: CDR1 SGHDT, CDR2 YYEEEE. The variable domain in full, completed from reference TRBV5-6 and TRBJ2-5, reads DAGVTQSPTHLIKTRGQQVTLRCSPKSGHDTVSWYQQALGQGPQFIFQYYEEEERQRGNFPDRFSGHQFPNYSSELNVNALLLGDSALYLCASSLATVQETQYFGPGTRLLVL.

In DNA, the CDR3 is TGTGCCAGCAGTTTCCCTCAGGGAACTGGGGCCAACGTCCTGACTTTC. It encodes CASSFPQGTGANVLTF. The J gene is TRBJ2-6, the V gene TRBV28, with D perhaps TRBD1 (5 bases). The CDR3 totals 16 residues. The germline CDR1 and CDR2 sequences are MDHEN and SYDVKM. V was trimmed by 3 bases and J by 2 bases, leaving 11 bases between them.

CDR3 sequence reads: CASSLFTPLGYNSPLHF. CDR3 DNA: TGTGCCAGCAGTTTATTCACCCCCCTCGGCTATAATTCACCCCTCCACTTT. The rearrangement joins TRBV28 to TRBJ1-6; D not certain. Per germline, CDR1 MDHEN and CDR2 SYDVKM. The CDR3 is 17 amino acids. The germline V and J ends were trimmed by 1 base and 3 bases, with 13 bases remaining between them.

The chain recombines TRBV2 with TRBJ2-1, with a tentative D call TRBD2 (7 bases). The CDR3 spans 15 residues. The germline gives CDR1 SNHLY, CDR2 FYNNEI. The V end lost 3 bases, the J end lost 3 bases, and 12 bases lay between the germline ends. CDR3 amino acids: CASSEGGGVYNEQFF. CDR3 nucleotide sequence: TGTGCCAGCAGTGAGGGAGGGGGGGTCTACAATGAGCAGTTCTTC.

The genes are TRBV28 and TRBJ1-1; weak D call: TRBD1 (5 bases). This CDR3 is 14 amino acids long. Per germline, CDR1 MDHEN and CDR2 SYDVKM. Trimming stripped 4 bases from V and 2 bases from J, with 11 bases between. CDR3 sequence: CASSSSGHNTEAFF. CDR3 sequence (DNA): TGTGCCAGCAGTTCTTCAGGACACAACACTGAAGCTTTCTTT.

This clone was counted between two and nine times. The chain recombines TRBV29-1 with TRBJ2-3; unclear D gene. CDR3 length: 11 residues. V lost 3 bases and J 5 bases, leaving 6 bases between the germline ends. Germline CDR1 SQVTM, CDR2 ANQGSEA. The CDR3 bases are TGCAGCGTTGATTTTCAAGATACGCAGTATTTT. Protein sequence: CSVDFQDTQYF.

CDR3 nucleotides: TGTGCCAGCTCAAAACAGGGGGCTAGTTACGAGCAGTACTTC. Translated: CASSKQGASYEQYF. The chain has TRBV21-1 and TRBJ2-7; the table calls TRBD1, which could not be checked here. TRBV21-1 is termed a pseudogene. The CDR3 has 14 amino acids.

This clone was counted a single time. This chain links TRBV2 with TRBJ1-2; maybe TRBD1 (6 bases). Germline V gene lookup returns CDR1 SNHLY and CDR2 FYNNEI. The CDR3 runs 14 residues. The V gene lost 5 bases and the J gene lost 0 bases, with 10 bases spanning the gap. CDR3 nucleotides: TGTGCCAGCAGTCGGACAGAAACTAACTATGGCTACACCTTC. Translated: CASSRTETNYGYTF.